This entry features one TCR beta chain sequence. Its antigen is unidentified. This record comes from a study of Ad26.COV2.S vaccination and SARS-CoV-2 variants. Study background: The trial was COV1001 and the donor's arm was Ad26.COV2.S. General study results and limits: People who got the vaccine or the placebo had similar non-spike TCR breadth.

Treatment of the sample: about 20 received Ad26.COV2.S at low or high dose, single or two shots; roughly five received placebo; per-sample allocation not given. The samples were gathered on day 63 after the first injection of vaccine or placebo. This adult donor, from Boston, was 18-55 years old. Repertoires were generated with immunoSEQ multiplex PCR, while TCRdb's copy carries only in-frame clones and drops some. The data show 400,000 to 500,000 clones, about 88% seen once. Sample: peripheral blood, taken in a trial of Ad26.COV2.S vaccine versus placebo. The TCR comes from a person between 18 and 60 years old who received the Ad26.COV2.S COVID-19 vaccine or a placebo.

The CDR3 sequence: CATSANNEQFF. CDR3 sequence (DNA): TGTGCCACCAGTGCTAACAATGAGCAGTTCTTC. The rearrangement joins TRBV24-1 to TRBJ2-1; no reliable D call. The V gene's germline CDR1 is KGHDR and CDR2 SFDVKD. This CDR3 has 11 amino acids. The germline V and J ends were trimmed by 5 bases and 5 bases, with 3 bases remaining between them.